One and the same sample provided the 10 T cell receptor beta chains below, sequenced in a study of OX40 agonist ivuxolimab in advanced cancers. Sequencing was performed with immunoSEQ multiplex PCR; in TCRdb, only in-frame clones are kept and a portion is missing. This sample yields under 85,000 clones, of which approximately 86% are seen a single time; nearly 8% belongs to the top ten. The source material was CD4+ or CD8+ T cells sorted from blood, sampled in a trial of the OX40 agonist ivuxolimab. The receptors shown here come from an adult with an advanced solid tumor such as melanoma, head and neck, liver or kidney cancer.

This chain uses TRBV18 with TRBJ1-2, with unresolved D. Trimming shortened V by 2 bases and J by 0 bases, and 10 bases separated the two germline ends. The CDR3 runs 15 residues. The germline CDR1 and CDR2 sequences are KGHSH and LQKENI. CDR3 coding DNA: TGTGCCAGCTCACCAATCCAGCCAGCTAACTATGGCTACACCTTC. Translating gives CASSPIQPANYGYTF.

This rearrangement joins TRBV18 to TRBJ2-1; D remains ambiguous. The germline CDR1 and CDR2 sequences are KGHSH and LQKENI. Trimming took 0 bases from V and 4 from J, leaving 4 bases between them. CDR3 length: 13 residues. The CDR3 region is CASSPPEYNEQFF. Written as DNA, the CDR3 is TGTGCCAGCTCACCACCTGAGTACAATGAGCAGTTCTTC.

This sequence joins TRBV19 and TRBJ2-5; either TRBD1 or TRBD2 may supply D (5 bases each). The germline V gene encodes CDR1 LNHDA and CDR2 SQIVND (reference sequence). V was clipped by 6 bases and J by 4 bases, with 12 bases between them. CDR3 length equals 13 residues. The CDR3 DNA follows: TGTGCCAGTAGCCTCGGGGCAACAGAGACCCAGTACTTC. Protein sequence: CASSLGATETQYF.

The J gene is TRBJ2-1, the V gene TRBV5-6, with TRBD2 matching 12 bases. The V gene's germline CDR1 is SGHDT and CDR2 YYEEEE. This CDR3 is 17 amino acids long. V lost 3 bases and J lost 8; bases outside the gene matches: 12. The CDR3 sequence: CASSSMVLAGGKDEQFF. The CDR3 nucleotides read TGTGCCAGCAGCTCTATGGTCCTAGCGGGGGGGAAGGATGAGCAGTTCTTC. Looking up the rest from reference TRBV5-6 and TRBJ2-1 gives the full variable domain: DAGVTQSPTHLIKTRGQQVTLRCSPKSGHDTVSWYQQALGQGPQFIFQYYEEEERQRGNFPDRFSGHQFPNYSSELNVNALLLGDSALYLCASSSMVLAGGKDEQFFGPGTRLTVL.

This clone was detected a few times. CDR3 nucleotide sequence: TGTGCCAGCAGCCAAGTGACAGGGGCATCCACTGAAGCTTTCTTT. It encodes CASSQVTGASTEAFF. The J gene is TRBJ1-1, the V gene TRBV4-2; 8 nucleotides align to TRBD1. Per the germline V gene, CDR1 is LGHNA and CDR2 is YNFKEQ. This CDR3 spans 15 amino acids. Trimming took 1 base from V and 4 from J; bases not matched to a gene: 5.

The chain employs TRBV5-1 and TRBJ1-4; 9 bases fit TRBD1. With 4 bases clipped from V and 8 bases from J, the junction kept 3 bases outside the gene matches. Germline CDR1 SGHRS, CDR2 YFSETQ. The CDR3 extends over 13 amino acids. DNA for the CDR3: TGCGCCAGCAGCCGAGGACAGGGGGAAAAACTGTTTTTT. This sequence encodes CASSRGQGEKLFF.

The rearrangement links TRBV6-4 to TRBJ2-1; D call uncertain. The length of the CDR3 is 15 residues. The V end lost 4 bases, the J end lost 5 bases, and 15 bases lay between the germline ends. CDR1 and CDR2 from the germline V gene are MRHNA and SNTAGT. CDR3 residues: CASSVSWAANNEQFF. As DNA, the CDR3 is TGTGCCAGCAGTGTAAGTTGGGCCGCAAACAATGAGCAGTTCTTC.

This rearrangement joins TRBV5-1 to TRBJ1-4; tentatively, D is TRBD1 (5 bases). V lost 2 bases and J lost 5, with 7 bases in between. The CDR3 has 13 residues. From germline, CDR1 is SGHRS and CDR2 YFSETQ. CDR3 sequence: CASSLGANEKLFF. CDR3 DNA sequence: TGCGCCAGCAGCTTAGGGGCCAATGAAAAACTGTTTTTT.

The chain is built from TRBV4-1 and TRBJ2-4; D is perhaps TRBD1 (6 bases). Germline V gene lookup returns CDR1 MGHRA and CDR2 YSYEKL. Trimming stripped 4 bases from V and 0 bases from J, with 13 bases between. The CDR3 sequence is 16 residues long. DNA of the CDR3: TGCGCCAGCAGCCCCAGGACAGCCGTAGCCAAAAACATTCAGTACTTC. It encodes CASSPRTAVAKNIQYF.

This clone was seen a handful of times. The J gene is TRBJ2-5, the V gene TRBV27, with 10 bases matching TRBD1. Germline CDR1 MNHEY, CDR2 SMNVEV (reference sequence). CDR3 length: 16 amino acids. The V segment lost 3 bases and the J segment 5 bases; nucleotides outside the gene matches: 9. The CDR3 region is CASSLGQGPPVETQYF. The CDR3 DNA follows: TGTGCCAGCAGTTTGGGACAGGGGCCGCCCGTTGAGACCCAGTACTTC.